This TCR beta chain was recovered during a study of spatial heterogeneity in lung cancer (dated by TCRdb to between 2018 and 2021). Regarding the complete study: Donors were some 67 patients with early-stage, untreated non-small cell lung cancer from the lung TRACERx cohort. Follow-up PBMC samples were sequenced whenever available, with a median time to follow-up of approximately 25 months after resection. More beta-chain than alpha-chain transcripts were consistently detected, likely reflecting higher beta-chain transcript abundance. In the raw uncorrected reads, each unique combination of TCR and UMI appeared more than ten times on average. TCR alpha and beta repertoires were quantitatively compared across multiple tumor regions, matched nontumor lung and blood in non-small cell lung cancer. TCR repertoire features were related to nonsynonymous mutation counts determined by whole-exome sequencing of tumor tissue. Both alpha and beta chains were TCR-sequenced in samples taken at surgery, namely 220 tumor regions, roughly 64 matched nontumor lung samples and a few dozen PBMC samples.

The method behind the library was 5' RACE. The sample was run on a NextSeq 500. To allow correction of PCR and sequencing errors, the TCR library protocol tagged every TCR cDNA molecule with a unique molecular identifier. In the source study's methods: TCR identification, UMI-based error correction and CDR3 extraction were performed with Decombinator tools. Expanded TCRs were defined as those above a frequency of 2 per 1,000, corresponding to the top 1% of the tumor frequency distribution. Renyi diversity was calculated using the R vegan package after each repertoire was subsampled 100 times to 5,000 TCRs. CDR3 similarity networks were built from amino acid triplet string-kernel similarity, with CDR3s being connected when pairwise similarity was above 0.82. TCRdb took the public reads, trimmed them with fastp at Q25, ran MiXCR for clone calling and kept in-frame beta chains. Rows are unified per CDR3 protein, each entry keeping the most common DNA and genes. TCRdb assigned the V and J calls; the authors' analysis was not used. Within this sample are 15,000 or so distinct CDR3 sequences, with 19% of them counted one time only. 6.2% of the sample is taken by the ten largest.

The sample's time point label is to be understood as: blood at routine non-recurrence follow-up after resection. Without any cell sorting, TCR sequencing was performed on whole RNA extracted either from tumor and nontumor lung tissue or from cryopreserved PBMC samples. Only patients with enough RNA available from two or more tumor regions were chosen for TCR sequencing. As to this clonotype: Its recognized antigen is unknown. No base qualities exist here, and no much larger clone lies one base off it.

From the cysteine through the phenylalanine, the CDR3 covers 13 amino acids. Only the CDR3 region is kept as DNA, spanning 39 bases read in frame from base 1. V loses 5 bases of germline sequence and J loses 2 bases, and the interval between the two ends is 8 bases. From the germline V gene, CDR1 is SGHRS and CDR2 is YFSETQ. Overall study outcomes, separate from this receptor: Only roughly 13 patients were included in the comparisons of baseline and follow-up blood repertoires. Ubiquitous expanded tumor TCRs showed up in blood more often at tumor resection than at routine follow-up. Confirming at a functional level the hypothesis that regional TCRs recognize regional mutations was considered to require additional single-cell paired TCR alpha and beta sequencing.

This receptor chain uses TRBV5-1 and TRBJ1-5, with the D gene not clear enough to name. The sample in question was PBMCs, obtained at follow-up. The sequence was obtained from a male donor with early-stage non-small cell lung cancer. Here is the DNA: TGCGCCAGCAGTCGGGAGGGCAATCAGCCCCAGCATTTT. This codes for CASSREGNQPQHF.